The next 24 T cell receptor beta chains were all read from a single sample in a study of CD8 T cells in Susac syndrome. Reverse transcription used roughly 0.45 to 1 ug RNA and random hexamers. TCRdb re-called the immunoSEQ multiplex PCR reads through MiXCR, storing one row per CDR3 protein. The table has 150,000 to 200,000 distinct CDR3 sequences, 90% to 95% seen once; the top ten hold more than 0.08%. The sequenced sample was CD4+ T cells from PBMCs. All receptors come from a human donor with Susac syndrome.

This clonotype was observed a single time. The chain uses TRBV28 and TRBJ2-7, with D unclear. CDR3 size: 15 residues. From germline, CDR1 is MDHEN and CDR2 SYDVKM. With 5 bases removed from V and 6 bases from J, the gap between germline ends came to 20 bases. CDR3 coding DNA: TGTGCCAGCAGTCCCCCACTCTCAACGCCTTTCGAGCAGTACTTC. Translation gives CASSPPLSTPFEQYF.

The V gene is TRBV18, the J gene TRBJ2-5; TRBD1 aligns across 7 bases. The trim removed 3 bases at V and 2 bases at J, leaving 3 bases unmatched. The CDR3 loop spans 14 amino acids. Looked up from germline, CDR1 is KGHSH and CDR2 is LQKENI. The CDR3 coding sequence is TGTGCCAGCTCACCCTCGGGACAGCAAGAGACCCAGTACTTC. Translating it yields CASSPSGQQETQYF. Looking up the rest from reference TRBV18 and TRBJ2-5 gives the full variable domain: NAGVMQNPRHLVRRRGQEARLRCSPMKGHSHVYWYRQLPEEGLKFMVYLQKENIIDESGMPKERFSAEFPKEGPSILRIQQVVRGDSAAYFCASSPSGQQETQYFGPGTRLLVL.

The J gene is TRBJ2-5, the V gene TRBV9; TRBD1 agrees at 9 bases. The V segment lost 4 bases and the J segment 4 bases; nucleotides outside the gene matches: 8. In germline, CDR1 is SGDLS, CDR2 YYNGEE. The CDR3 runs 15 residues. Written as DNA, the CDR3 is TGTGCCAGCAGCTTCGGACAGGGGAGTGGAGAGACCCAGTACTTC. Translating it yields CASSFGQGSGETQYF.

This clonotype was detected only once. This chain links TRBV6-5 with TRBJ1-1; D may be TRBD1 (5 bases). The V and J ends lost 5 bases and 11 bases respectively, with 15 bases between them. Germline V gives CDR1 MNHEY, CDR2 SVGAGI. The CDR3 consists of 12 residues. The CDR3 DNA sequence: TGTGCCAGCAGTCCCGGGACCGTAAGGGCTTTCTTT. Its protein is CASSPGTVRAFF.

The V gene is TRBV20-1, the J gene TRBJ2-3; D is tentatively TRBD1 or TRBD2 (5 bases each). The germline CDR1 and CDR2 sequences are DFQATT and SNEGSKA (reference sequence). The CDR3 runs to 14 residues. V dropped 6 bases and J dropped 0 bases, with 13 bases sitting between them. For the CDR3, the DNA is TGCAGTGCCAGGGAGTCTACTAGCACAGATACGCAGTATTTT. It encodes CSARESTSTDTQYF.

The chain has TRBV3-1 and TRBJ2-7; D is unresolved. V lost 1 base, J lost 0 bases, and 7 bases lay in between. CDR3 size: 14 residues. Germline CDR1 reads LGHDT; CDR2 reads YNNKEL (reference sequence). The CDR3 DNA reads TGTGCCAGCAGCCAAGGAACGGACTCCTACGAGCAGTACTTC. Amino acid sequence: CASSQGTDSYEQYF.

For the CDR3, the DNA is TGCAGTGCTAGAATCCAGGGTGGGATCAATCAGCCCCAGCATTTT. Encoded protein: CSARIQGGINQPQHF. The rearrangement uses TRBV20-1 and TRBJ1-5; the D gene is possibly TRBD1 (5 bases). The CDR3 extends over 15 amino acids. In germline, CDR1 is DFQATT, CDR2 SNEGSKA (reference sequence). V lost 2 bases, J lost 3 bases, and 14 bases lay in between.

V and J are TRBV5-1 and TRBJ2-3; 10 bases fit TRBD2. The V segment lost 0 bases and the J segment 2 bases; nucleotides outside the gene matches: 3. Germline V CDR1 and CDR2: SGHRS, YFSETQ. This CDR3 comprises 16 residues. CDR3 sequence: CASSLDGTSDTDTQYF. CDR3 in DNA: TGCGCCAGCAGCTTGGACGGGACTAGCGACACAGATACGCAGTATTTT.

This clonotype was counted between two and nine times. One end of the junction fails to match germline, which may point to a read error. The J gene is TRBJ2-7, the V gene TRBV6-1; TRBD2 might be the D (5 bases). The CDR3 totals 12 residues. Germline V CDR1 and CDR2: MNHNS, SASEGT. The CDR3 bases are TGTGCCAGCAGGCCCGGAGGTTTCGAGCAGTATTTC. Amino acids: CASRPGGFEQYF.

As regards this clonotype: It is likely a read error, because the conserved phenylalanine at the end of the CDR3 is missing. The CDR3 DNA reads TGTGCCAGCTCACCCGACACAAATCAGCCCCAGCATCTT. Translating it yields CASSPDTNQPQHL. The gene calls are TRBV18 and TRBJ1-5; no reliable D call. The CDR3 loop spans 13 amino acids. Trimming pared 3 bases from V and 4 bases from J, leaving 7 bases between. Germline V CDR1 and CDR2: KGHSH, LQKENI.

V gene TRBV6-8 combines with J gene TRBJ2-1; TRBD1 might be the D (5 bases). Germline V gene sequence: CDR1 MNHGY, CDR2 SAAAGT. The CDR3 length is 16 residues. V was clipped by 5 bases and J by 5 bases, with 19 bases between them. This chain's CDR3 is CASSGARPSPDNEQFF. CDR3 nucleotides: TGTGCCAGCAGTGGGGCCAGGCCGAGTCCGGACAATGAGCAGTTCTTC.

V gene TRBV12-3 or TRBV12-4 combines with J gene TRBJ2-7; D is unclear. V dropped 3 bases and J dropped 2 bases, with 11 bases sitting between them. This CDR3 spans 14 amino acids. CDR3 sequence: CASSFSWRTYEQYF. The CDR3, as DNA: TGTGCCAGCAGTTTTTCTTGGAGAACCTACGAGCAGTACTTC.

V and J are TRBV20-1 and TRBJ2-3; the D gene is possibly TRBD1 (6 bases). There are 15 residues in the CDR3. Trimming left V 1 base short and J 0 bases short, with 11 bases between. Germline-derived CDR1 and CDR2 are DFQATT and SNEGSKA (reference sequence). CDR3 sequence reads: CSARGGRGSTDTQYF. The CDR3 DNA is TGCAGTGCTAGAGGGGGGCGCGGTAGCACAGATACGCAGTATTTT.

The J gene is TRBJ1-5, the V gene TRBV7-2, with D unclear. The germline V gene has CDR1 SGHTA and CDR2 FQGNSA. V shed 5 bases and J shed 1 base, with 6 bases lying between them. The CDR3 runs 13 residues. The CDR3 DNA sequence: TGTGCCAGCAGCCCCCGGAGCAATCAGCCCCAGCATTTT. As protein: CASSPRSNQPQHF.

V usage is TRBV28 and J usage is TRBJ2-7; TRBD1 agrees at 9 bases. Unmatched junction bases numbered 4, after V lost 2 bases and J lost 5 bases. The germline gives CDR1 MDHEN, CDR2 SYDVKM. This CDR3 is built from 14 residues. CDR3 loop: CASSLDRGFDEQYF. The CDR3 nucleotides are TGTGCCAGCAGTTTAGACAGGGGGTTCGACGAGCAGTACTTC.

Written as DNA, the CDR3 is TGCAGTGCGAATCCTAGCGGGGCCTCCTACAATGAGCAGTTCTTC. It is translated as CSANPSGASYNEQFF. V and J are TRBV20-1 and TRBJ2-1, with TRBD2 matching over 9 bases. The CDR3 covers 15 residues. J gave up 0 bases and V 6 bases, and 6 bases lay outside the gene matches. The germline V gene encodes CDR1 DFQATT and CDR2 SNEGSKA (reference sequence).

This chain connects TRBV5-4 to TRBJ2-3, with TRBD2 matching 8 bases. The CDR3 extends over 14 amino acids. Germline CDR1 and CDR2: SGHNT and YYREEE (reference sequence). V dropped 5 bases and J dropped 3; count of bases not matched to a gene: 5. The CDR3 DNA sequence: TGTGCCAGCAGGCCGGGACTAGTAACAGATACGCAGTATTTT. Amino acid sequence: CASRPGLVTDTQYF.

This chain connects TRBV30 to TRBJ1-3; D remains unclear. The CDR3 length is 16 residues. Germline V gives CDR1 GTSNPN, CDR2 SVGIG (reference sequence). V lost 0 bases to trimming and J lost 0 bases, with 12 bases between them. The CDR3 DNA is TGTGCCTGGAGTGTCGGTTCCGCGAGCTCTGGAAACACCATATATTTT. It yields the protein CAWSVGSASSGNTIYF. Supplemented by reference TRBV30 and TRBJ1-3, the full variable domain reads SQTIHQWPATLVQPVGSPLSLECTVEGTSNPNLYWYRQAAGRGLQLLFYSVGIGQISSEVPQNLSASRPQDRQFILSSKKLLLSDSGFYLCAWSVGSASSGNTIYFGEGSWLTVV.

The rearrangement links TRBV6-6 to TRBJ2-1; D is unresolved. Deletions cut 6 bases from V and 4 bases from J, with 13 bases between. CDR1 is MNHNY, CDR2 SVGAGI, per germline (reference sequence). This CDR3 contains 14 residues. CDR3 sequence: CASRTGSLYNEQFF. The CDR3, as DNA: TGTGCCAGCAGAACCGGGTCACTATACAATGAGCAGTTCTTC.

This sequence joins TRBV6-5 and TRBJ2-5; the D call may be TRBD1 or TRBD2 (6 bases each). V lost 5 bases and J lost 1, with 11 bases in between. This CDR3 contains 14 residues. Germline loops: CDR1 MNHEY, CDR2 SVGAGI. This CDR3 reads CASSPPGAQETQYF. The CDR3 DNA is TGTGCCAGCAGTCCTCCGGGGGCCCAAGAGACCCAGTACTTC.

The V call is TRBV4-3, the J call TRBJ1-1; D unclear. V dropped 0 bases and J dropped 1 base, with 12 bases sitting between them. The germline V gene encodes CDR1 LGHNA and CDR2 YSLEER. This CDR3 has 16 amino acids. The CDR3 coding sequence is TGCGCCAGCAGCCAAGATTTGCGGGGAGAGAACACTGAAGCTTTCTTT. Residues: CASSQDLRGENTEAFF.

The chain couples TRBV7-3 to TRBJ2-7; TRBD1 agrees at 7 bases. Germline V CDR1 and CDR2: SGHTA, FQGTGA. The CDR3 sequence is 15 residues long. V lost 2 bases to trimming and J lost 0 bases; unmatched junction nucleotides: 4. The DNA for the CDR3 is TGTGCCAGCAGCTTATCACAGGGGCTCTCCTACGAGCAGTACTTC. It encodes CASSLSQGLSYEQYF.

The rearrangement uses TRBV12-3 or TRBV12-4 and TRBJ2-7, with TRBD2 as a possible D gene (7 bases). Trimming removed 6 bases at V and 2 bases at J, with 20 bases between. This CDR3 comprises 16 residues. This CDR3 reads CASRTLRGAPPYEQYF. The CDR3 DNA is TGTGCCAGCAGGACCCTTCGGGGGGCCCCCCCCTACGAGCAGTACTTC.

The V and J genes are TRBV5-4 and TRBJ2-7, with TRBD1 as a possible D gene (6 bases). Deletions cut 4 bases from V and 2 bases from J, with 13 bases between. The length of the CDR3 is 14 residues. CDR1 and CDR2 from the germline V gene are SGHNT and YYREEE (reference sequence). The CDR3 DNA reads TGTGCCAGCAGCCCCAACCGACAGGCCTACGAGCAGTACTTC. This sequence encodes CASSPNRQAYEQYF.